This TCR beta chain was retrieved from a study of OX40 agonist ivuxolimab in advanced cancers. Study overall: Of mixed ages from about 20 to 80 and averaging about 56 years, the group was 65% to 85% male.

The CDR3 consists of 14 residues. Germline V lookup: CDR1 MNHEY, CDR2 SVGAGI. The V end lost 2 bases, the J end lost 2 bases, and 8 bases lay between the germline ends. Repertoires were generated with immunoSEQ multiplex PCR, while TCRdb's copy carries only in-frame clones and drops some. The sample yields about 25,000 clones, 65% to 90% seen once. Whole-study results and caveats: The authors did not determine the antigen specificity of the expanded peripheral T cells.

A word on this clone: Its antigen is currently unknown.

This sequence joins TRBV6-5 and TRBJ2-3; D not certain. The sequenced sample was CD4+ or CD8+ T cells sorted from blood, obtained in a trial of the OX40 agonist ivuxolimab. The clonotype originates from an adult with an advanced solid tumor such as melanoma, head and neck, liver or kidney cancer. As DNA, the CDR3 is TGTGCCAGCAGTTACATGCCCCACACAGATACGCAGTATTTT. Protein sequence: CASSYMPHTDTQYF.